These T cell receptor beta chains were read from a single sample in a study of blood T cell repertoires in COVID-19. Sequenced by immunoSEQ multiplex PCR; TCRdb stores in-frame clones only, minus some. Among more than 250,000 clones listed, about 86% were seen once. Sequences were obtained from peripheral blood. The receptors derive from a woman under 40 who had recovered from COVID-19. CDR3s include the opening cysteine and the closing phenylalanine or tryptophan. D genes are given only for firm matches. Part of the rows lack a size; the others show once, few, many or a class for expanded clones.

j_call: TRBJ2-7
clone_size: .
d_call: .
v_call: TRBV5-6
cdr3_nt: TGTGCCAGCAGCTTGTATGGCAATTCAGCCTACGAGCAGTACTTC
cdr3_aa: CASSLYGNSAYEQYF

j_call: TRBJ2-1
clone_size: .
d_call: TRBD2
v_call: TRBV4-1
cdr3_nt: TGCGCCAGCAGGGGACTAGCGGGGGGCCTCCGTACTGAGCAGTTCTTC
cdr3_aa: CASRGLAGGLRTEQFF

j_call: TRBJ1-2
clone_size: .
d_call: TRBD1
v_call: TRBV30
cdr3_nt: TGTGCCTGGAGCGGGACAGGGAGGGGCTATGGCTACACCTTC
cdr3_aa: CAWSGTGRGYGYTF

j_call: TRBJ2-1
clone_size: .
d_call: .
v_call: TRBV6-5
cdr3_nt: TGTGCAACCAAACGGAGGGGGCAATACAATGAGCAGTTCTTC
cdr3_aa: CATKRRGQYNEQFF

j_call: TRBJ2-3
clone_size: .
d_call: .
v_call: TRBV2
cdr3_nt: TGTGCCAGCAGTGAGGACAAGGATACGCAGTATTTT
cdr3_aa: CASSEDKDTQYF

j_call: TRBJ2-1
clone_size: .
d_call: .
v_call: TRBV10-2
cdr3_nt: TGCGCCAGCATGGCTCCGTACAATGAGCAGTTCTTC
cdr3_aa: CASMAPYNEQFF

j_call: TRBJ2-7
clone_size: .
d_call: .
v_call: TRBV7-2
cdr3_nt: TGTGCCAGCAGCTTAAGTCGGGGTAACTCCGAGCAGTACTTC
cdr3_aa: CASSLSRGNSEQYF

j_call: TRBJ2-1
clone_size: .
d_call: .
v_call: TRBV7-2
cdr3_nt: TGTGCCAGCAGGGCCTCCGGAGACAATGAGCAGTTCTTC
cdr3_aa: CASRASGDNEQFF

j_call: TRBJ2-5
clone_size: .
d_call: TRBD2
v_call: TRBV6-5
cdr3_nt: TGTGCCAGCAGTTACTTACCCGGGACTAGCGGGAACACCCAGTACTTC
cdr3_aa: CASSYLPGTSGNTQYF

j_call: TRBJ1-5
clone_size: .
d_call: TRBD1
v_call: TRBV7-9
cdr3_nt: TGTGCCAGCAGCGTAACAGGGGATAGCAATCAGCCCCAGCATTTT
cdr3_aa: CASSVTGDSNQPQHF

j_call: TRBJ2-7
clone_size: .
d_call: TRBD1
v_call: TRBV19
cdr3_nt: TGTGCCAGTGGGACAGGCAGCTCCTACGAGCAGTACTTC
cdr3_aa: CASGTGSSYEQYF

j_call: TRBJ1-2
clone_size: .
d_call: .
v_call: TRBV3-1/TRBV3-2
cdr3_nt: TGTGCCAGCAGCCAGATAGAGGGCTATGGCTACACCTTC
cdr3_aa: CASSQIEGYGYTF

j_call: TRBJ2-2
clone_size: few
d_call: .
v_call: TRBV7-2
cdr3_nt: TGTGCCAGCAGACTGTTTAGCCCCGGGGAGCTGTTTTTT
cdr3_aa: CASRLFSPGELFF